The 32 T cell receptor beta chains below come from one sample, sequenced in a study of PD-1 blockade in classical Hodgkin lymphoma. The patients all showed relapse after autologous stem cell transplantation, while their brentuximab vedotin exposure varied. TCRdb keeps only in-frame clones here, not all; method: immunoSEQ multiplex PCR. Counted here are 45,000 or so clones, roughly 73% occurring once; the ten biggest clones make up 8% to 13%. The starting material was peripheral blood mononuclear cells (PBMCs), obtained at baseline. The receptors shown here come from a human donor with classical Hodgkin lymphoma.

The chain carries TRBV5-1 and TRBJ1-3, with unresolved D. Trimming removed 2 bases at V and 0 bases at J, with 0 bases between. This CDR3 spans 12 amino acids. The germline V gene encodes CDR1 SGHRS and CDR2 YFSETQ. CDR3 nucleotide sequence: TGCGCCAGCAGCTTCTCTGGAAACACCATATATTTT. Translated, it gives CASSFSGNTIYF.

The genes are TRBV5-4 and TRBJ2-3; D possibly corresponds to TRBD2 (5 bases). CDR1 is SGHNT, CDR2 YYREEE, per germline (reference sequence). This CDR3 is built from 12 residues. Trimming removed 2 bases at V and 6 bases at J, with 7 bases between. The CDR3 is CASSLERDTQYF. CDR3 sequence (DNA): TGTGCCAGCAGCTTAGAGCGGGATACGCAGTATTTT.

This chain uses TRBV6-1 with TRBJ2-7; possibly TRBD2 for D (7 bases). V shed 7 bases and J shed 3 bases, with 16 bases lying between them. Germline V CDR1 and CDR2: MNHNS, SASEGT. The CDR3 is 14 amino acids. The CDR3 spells CASMVVGGDYEQYF. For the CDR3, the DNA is TGTGCCAGCATGGTTGTAGGGGGGGACTACGAGCAGTACTTC.

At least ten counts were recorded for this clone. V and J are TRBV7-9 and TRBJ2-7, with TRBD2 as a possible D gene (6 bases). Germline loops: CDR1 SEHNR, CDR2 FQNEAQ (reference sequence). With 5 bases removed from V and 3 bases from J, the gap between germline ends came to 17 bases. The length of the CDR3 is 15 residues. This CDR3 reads CASSRAGTRGYEQYF. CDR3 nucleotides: TGTGCCAGCAGCCGCGCGGGGACGCGAGGCTACGAGCAGTACTTC.

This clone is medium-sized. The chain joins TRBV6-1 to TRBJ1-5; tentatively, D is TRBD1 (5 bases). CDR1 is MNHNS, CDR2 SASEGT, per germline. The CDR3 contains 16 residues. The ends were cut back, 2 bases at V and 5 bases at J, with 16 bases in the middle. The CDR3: CASSEPPGRVDQPQHF. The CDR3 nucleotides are TGTGCCAGCAGTGAACCCCCGGGACGGGTGGATCAGCCCCAGCATTTT.

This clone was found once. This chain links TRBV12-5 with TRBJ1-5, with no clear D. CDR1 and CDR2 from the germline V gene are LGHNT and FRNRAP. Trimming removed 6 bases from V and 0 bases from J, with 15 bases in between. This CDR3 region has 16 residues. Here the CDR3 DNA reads TGTGCTAGTGGCTCCTTCGACGGTTATAGCAATCAGCCCCAGCATTTT. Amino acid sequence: CASGSFDGYSNQPQHF.

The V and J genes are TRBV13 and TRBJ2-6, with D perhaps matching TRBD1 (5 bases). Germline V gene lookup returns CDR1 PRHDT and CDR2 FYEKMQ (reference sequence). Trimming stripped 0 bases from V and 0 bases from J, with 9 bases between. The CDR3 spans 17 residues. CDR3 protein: CASSLGQGLSGANVLTF. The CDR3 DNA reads TGTGCCAGCAGCTTAGGGCAGGGCCTCTCTGGGGCCAACGTCCTGACTTTC.

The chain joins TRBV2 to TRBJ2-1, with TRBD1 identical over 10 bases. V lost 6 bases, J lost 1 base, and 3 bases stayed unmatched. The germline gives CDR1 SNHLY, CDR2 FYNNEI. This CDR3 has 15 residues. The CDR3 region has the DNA TGTGCCAGCAGCCGGGACAGGGGTTCCTACAATGAGCAGTTCTTC. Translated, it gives CASSRDRGSYNEQFF.

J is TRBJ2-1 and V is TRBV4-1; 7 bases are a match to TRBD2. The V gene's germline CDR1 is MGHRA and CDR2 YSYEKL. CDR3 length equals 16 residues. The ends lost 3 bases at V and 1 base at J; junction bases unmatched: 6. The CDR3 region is CASSHGEGPSYNEQFF. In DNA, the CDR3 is TGCGCCAGCAGCCATGGGGAGGGGCCGTCCTACAATGAGCAGTTCTTC.

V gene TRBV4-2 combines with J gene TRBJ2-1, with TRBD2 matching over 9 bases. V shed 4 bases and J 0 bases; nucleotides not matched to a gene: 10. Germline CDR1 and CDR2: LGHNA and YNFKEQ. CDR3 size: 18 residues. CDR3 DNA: TGTGCCAGCAGCCGGTCCCAACTAGCGGGTCTCTCCTACAATGAGCAGTTCTTC. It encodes CASSRSQLAGLSYNEQFF.

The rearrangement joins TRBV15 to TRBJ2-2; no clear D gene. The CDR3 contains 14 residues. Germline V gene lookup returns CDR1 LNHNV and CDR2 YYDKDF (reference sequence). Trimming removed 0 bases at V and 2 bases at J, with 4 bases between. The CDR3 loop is CATSRERNTGELFF. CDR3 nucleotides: TGTGCCACCAGCAGAGAGCGCAACACCGGGGAGCTGTTTTTT.

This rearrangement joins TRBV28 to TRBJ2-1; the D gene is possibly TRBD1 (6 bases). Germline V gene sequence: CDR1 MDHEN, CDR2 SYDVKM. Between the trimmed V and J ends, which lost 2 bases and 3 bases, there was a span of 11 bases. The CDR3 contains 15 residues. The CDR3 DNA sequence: TGTGCCAGCAGTTTAAGGACAGCCAGCTACAATGAGCAGTTCTTC. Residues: CASSLRTASYNEQFF.

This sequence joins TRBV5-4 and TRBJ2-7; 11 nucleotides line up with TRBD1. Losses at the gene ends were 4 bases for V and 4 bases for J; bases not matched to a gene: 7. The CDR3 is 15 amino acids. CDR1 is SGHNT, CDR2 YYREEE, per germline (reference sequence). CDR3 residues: CASSPVGTGGYEQYF. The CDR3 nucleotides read TGTGCCAGCAGCCCGGTAGGGACAGGGGGTTACGAGCAGTACTTC.

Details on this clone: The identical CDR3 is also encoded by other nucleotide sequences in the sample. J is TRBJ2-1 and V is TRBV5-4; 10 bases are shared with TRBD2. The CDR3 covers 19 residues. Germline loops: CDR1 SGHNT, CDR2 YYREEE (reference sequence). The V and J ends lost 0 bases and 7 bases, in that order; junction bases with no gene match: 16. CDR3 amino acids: CASSLANGIAGGNDNEQFF. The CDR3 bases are TGTGCCAGCAGCTTGGCTAACGGGATAGCGGGAGGTAATGATAATGAGCAGTTCTTC.

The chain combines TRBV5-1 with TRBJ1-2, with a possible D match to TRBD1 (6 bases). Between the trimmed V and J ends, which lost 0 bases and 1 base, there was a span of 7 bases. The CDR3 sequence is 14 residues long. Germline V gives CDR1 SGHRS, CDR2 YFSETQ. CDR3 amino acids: CASSLGQVNYGYTF. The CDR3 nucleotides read TGCGCCAGCAGCTTGGGACAGGTTAACTATGGCTACACCTTC.

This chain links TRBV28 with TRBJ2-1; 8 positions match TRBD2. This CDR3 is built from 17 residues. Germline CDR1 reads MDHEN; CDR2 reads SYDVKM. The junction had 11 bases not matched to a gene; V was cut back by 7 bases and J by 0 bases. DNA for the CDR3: TGTGCCAGCATGGGACAAGGAGCGGGGGCCTCCTACAATGAGCAGTTCTTC. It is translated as CASMGQGAGASYNEQFF.

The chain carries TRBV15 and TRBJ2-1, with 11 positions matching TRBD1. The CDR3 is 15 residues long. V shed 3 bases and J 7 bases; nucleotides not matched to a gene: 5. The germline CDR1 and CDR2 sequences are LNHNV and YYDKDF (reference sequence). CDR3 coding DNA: TGTGCCACCAGCAGGAGGGGACAGGGGGGGAATGAGCAGTTCTTC. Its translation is CATSRRGQGGNEQFF.

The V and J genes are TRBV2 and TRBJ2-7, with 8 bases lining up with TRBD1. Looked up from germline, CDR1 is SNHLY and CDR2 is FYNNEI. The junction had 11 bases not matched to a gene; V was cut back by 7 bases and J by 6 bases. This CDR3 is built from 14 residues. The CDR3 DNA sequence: TGTGCCAGCACCCAGGGGGCGCAAGGTGGCGAGCAGTACTTC. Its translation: CASTQGAQGGEQYF.

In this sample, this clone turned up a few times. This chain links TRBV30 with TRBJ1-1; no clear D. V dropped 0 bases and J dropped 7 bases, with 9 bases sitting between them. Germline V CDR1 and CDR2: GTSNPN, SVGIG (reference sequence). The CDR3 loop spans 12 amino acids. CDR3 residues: CAWSVGRDEAFF. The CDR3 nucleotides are TGTGCCTGGAGTGTAGGTCGGGATGAAGCTTTCTTT.

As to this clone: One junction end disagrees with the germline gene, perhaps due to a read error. CDR3 coding DNA: TGTGCCAGCAATTTAGCAGGGGCTAATGAAAAACTGTTTTTT. Protein: CASNLAGANEKLFF. The chain is built from TRBV28 and TRBJ1-4; D is perhaps TRBD1 (6 bases). The V gene's germline CDR1 is MDHEN and CDR2 SYDVKM. The CDR3 is made up of 14 amino acids.

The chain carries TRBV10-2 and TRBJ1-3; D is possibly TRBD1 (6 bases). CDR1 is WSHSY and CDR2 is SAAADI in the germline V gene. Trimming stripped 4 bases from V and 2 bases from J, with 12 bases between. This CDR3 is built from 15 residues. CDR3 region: CASSVGRGPGNTIYF. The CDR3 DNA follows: TGCGCCAGCAGTGTCGGCAGGGGACCTGGAAACACCATATATTTT.

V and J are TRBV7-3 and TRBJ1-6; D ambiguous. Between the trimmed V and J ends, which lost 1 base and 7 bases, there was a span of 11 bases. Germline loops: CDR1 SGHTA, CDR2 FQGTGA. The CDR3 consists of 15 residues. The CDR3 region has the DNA TGTGCCAGCAGCTTAAATGGCCAGGAGAATTCACCCCTCCACTTT. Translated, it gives CASSLNGQENSPLHF.

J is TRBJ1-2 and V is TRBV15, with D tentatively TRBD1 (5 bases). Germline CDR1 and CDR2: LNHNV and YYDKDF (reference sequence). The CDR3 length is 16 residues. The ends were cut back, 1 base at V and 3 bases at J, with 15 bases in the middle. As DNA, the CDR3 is TGTGCCACCAGCAGAGGACCAGGGAAGGTTGACTATGGCTACACCTTC. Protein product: CATSRGPGKVDYGYTF.

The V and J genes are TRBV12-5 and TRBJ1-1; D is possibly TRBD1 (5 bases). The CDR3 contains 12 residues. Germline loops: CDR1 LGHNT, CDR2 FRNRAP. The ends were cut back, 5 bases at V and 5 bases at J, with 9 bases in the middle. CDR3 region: CASGLRDTEAFF. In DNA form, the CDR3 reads TGTGCTAGTGGTCTCAGGGATACTGAAGCTTTCTTT.

Here the CDR3 DNA reads TGCAGCGTTGAATACACGAGGGGCACAGATACGCAGTATTTT. Its protein product is CSVEYTRGTDTQYF. This sequence joins TRBV29-1 and TRBJ2-3, with D possibly matching TRBD2 (5 bases). With 2 bases removed from V and 1 base from J, the gap between germline ends came to 10 bases. The CDR3 is 14 amino acids. Germline V lookup: CDR1 SQVTM, CDR2 ANQGSEA.

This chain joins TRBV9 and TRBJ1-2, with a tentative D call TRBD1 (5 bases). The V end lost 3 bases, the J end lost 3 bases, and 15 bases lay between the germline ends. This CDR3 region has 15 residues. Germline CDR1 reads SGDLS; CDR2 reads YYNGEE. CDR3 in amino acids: CASSDRFGADYGYTF. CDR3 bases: TGTGCCAGCAGCGATCGCTTTGGGGCGGACTATGGCTACACCTTC.

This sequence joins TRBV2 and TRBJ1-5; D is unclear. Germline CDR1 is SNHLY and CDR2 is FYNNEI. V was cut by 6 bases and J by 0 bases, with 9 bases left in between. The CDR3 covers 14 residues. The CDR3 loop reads CASRPHYSNQPQHF. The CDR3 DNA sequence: TGTGCCAGCAGGCCACACTATAGCAATCAGCCCCAGCATTTT.

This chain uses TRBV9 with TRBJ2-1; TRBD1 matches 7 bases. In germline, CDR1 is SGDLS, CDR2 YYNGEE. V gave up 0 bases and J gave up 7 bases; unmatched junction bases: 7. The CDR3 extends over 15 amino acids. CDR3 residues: CASSVGATGWNEQFF. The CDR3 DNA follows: TGTGCCAGCAGCGTAGGTGCGACAGGGTGGAATGAGCAGTTCTTC.

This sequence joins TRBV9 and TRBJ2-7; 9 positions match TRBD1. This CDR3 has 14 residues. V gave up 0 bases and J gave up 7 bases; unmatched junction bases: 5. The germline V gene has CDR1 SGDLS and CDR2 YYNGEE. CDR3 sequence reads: CASSVVETGGEQYF. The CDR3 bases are TGTGCCAGCAGCGTAGTCGAGACAGGGGGGGAGCAGTACTTC.

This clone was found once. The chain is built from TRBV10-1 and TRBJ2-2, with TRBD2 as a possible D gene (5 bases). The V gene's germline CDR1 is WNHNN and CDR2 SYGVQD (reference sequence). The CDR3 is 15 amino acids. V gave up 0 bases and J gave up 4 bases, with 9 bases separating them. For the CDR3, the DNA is TGCGCCAGCAGTGAGTCTGCGGAGGCCACCGGGGAGCTGTTTTTT. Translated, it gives CASSESAEATGELFF.

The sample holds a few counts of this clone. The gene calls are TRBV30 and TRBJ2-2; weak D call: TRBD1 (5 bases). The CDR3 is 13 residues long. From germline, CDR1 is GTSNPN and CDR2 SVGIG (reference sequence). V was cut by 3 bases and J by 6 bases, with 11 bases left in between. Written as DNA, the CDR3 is TGTGCCTGGAGGGGGCTTGCGTCCGGGGAGCTGTTTTTT. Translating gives CAWRGLASGELFF.

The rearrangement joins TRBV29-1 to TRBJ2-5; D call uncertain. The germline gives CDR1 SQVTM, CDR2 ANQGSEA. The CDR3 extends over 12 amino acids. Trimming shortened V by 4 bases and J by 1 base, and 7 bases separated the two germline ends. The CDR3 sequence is CSVGAVQETQYF. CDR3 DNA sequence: TGCAGCGTTGGGGCGGTCCAAGAGACCCAGTACTTC.